Listed here are 18 T cell receptor beta chains from one sample, sequenced in a study of shared clonotypes between healthy human individuals. TCRdb's table, derived via immunoSEQ multiplex PCR, lists solely in-frame clones and lacks some. The sample has around 1,100,000 clones, approximately 80% seen once; the top ten hold roughly 0.9%. Material for sequencing was memory CD4+ T cells from PBMCs. The subset was: CD45RA-negative fraction. These receptors all come from a man younger than 35 in good health. Some clones in this sample may be carry-over from other donors' samples.

A note on this clone: Other DNA sequences within the sample encode an identical CDR3. The chain combines TRBV27 with TRBJ2-7; 8 bases map to TRBD1. This CDR3 spans 13 amino acids. Germline V CDR1 and CDR2: MNHEY, SMNVEV (reference sequence). Unmatched junction bases numbered 2, after V lost 6 bases and J lost 1 base. CDR3 sequence: CASRRTGSYEQYF. Here the CDR3 DNA reads TGTGCCAGCAGAAGGACAGGGTCCTACGAGCAGTACTTC.

This clone was detected once. This chain links TRBV18 with TRBJ2-1; 7 nucleotides match TRBD2. This CDR3 has 17 residues. V dropped 3 bases and J dropped 4; count of bases not matched to a gene: 12. Germline V lookup: CDR1 KGHSH, CDR2 LQKENI. CDR3 nucleotides: TGTGCCAGCTCACCGGCGGGGAGTTCGGGGGGATACAATGAGCAGTTCTTC. It translates to CASSPAGSSGGYNEQFF.

The V call is TRBV5-1, the J call TRBJ1-2; no clear D. The germline V gene has CDR1 SGHRS and CDR2 YFSETQ. This CDR3 has 14 residues. The ends were cut back, 4 bases at V and 4 bases at J, with 14 bases in the middle. CDR3 DNA sequence: TGCGCCAGCAGCCCGCCGTCGACCGGCTATGGCTACACCTTC. Its translation: CASSPPSTGYGYTF. Full variable domain (remainder filled in from reference TRBV5-1 and TRBJ1-2): KAGVTQTPRYLIKTRGQQVTLSCSPISGHRSVSWYQQTPGQGLQFLFEYFSETQRNKGNFPGRFSGRQFSNSRSEMNVSTLELGDSALYLCASSPPSTGYGYTFGSGTRLTVV.

This clone was counted at least ten times. The chain links TRBV6-6 to TRBJ2-7; 10 positions match TRBD1. This CDR3 contains 15 residues. The V gene's germline CDR1 is MNHNY and CDR2 SVGAGI (reference sequence). V gave up 4 bases and J gave up 7 bases; unmatched junction bases: 10. The CDR3 region is CASSSSRDRGWEQYF. DNA for the CDR3: TGTGCCAGCAGTTCGTCCCGGGACAGGGGTTGGGAGCAGTACTTC.

This clone turned up a few times. This chain joins TRBV28 and TRBJ2-5; D unclear. The CDR3 is made up of 13 amino acids. CDR1 is MDHEN and CDR2 is SYDVKM in the germline V gene. Trimming removed 8 bases from V and 2 bases from J, with 12 bases in between. The CDR3 nucleotides are TGTGCCAGCTCCGCTGTGGGGCAAGAGACCCAGTACTTC. Protein product: CASSAVGQETQYF.

On this clone itself: This sample also contains other DNA sequences that code for the same CDR3. The chain couples TRBV27 to TRBJ2-7, with 9 bases fitting TRBD2. The germline V gene has CDR1 MNHEY and CDR2 SMNVEV (reference sequence). The junction had 9 bases not matched to a gene; V was cut back by 6 bases and J by 3 bases. There are 15 residues in the CDR3. The CDR3 DNA is TGTGCCAGCAGCCTTAGTAGCGGGAGAAGCTACGAGCAGTACTTC. Translating it yields CASSLSSGRSYEQYF.

This chain uses TRBV29-1 with TRBJ1-2, with TRBD1 identical over 8 bases. Germline V gene data show CDR1 as SQVTM and CDR2 as ANQGSEA. After removal of 4 bases from V and 2 bases from J, the junction contained 6 bases not matched to a gene. The CDR3 sequence is 14 residues long. The CDR3 loop reads CSVAGRGQNYGYTF. The CDR3 bases are TGCAGCGTTGCGGGCAGGGGGCAAAACTATGGCTACACCTTC.

As for this clone: This may be a read error: a much more frequent sequence differs by one nucleotide. The chain has TRBV10-2 and TRBJ2-6; D might be TRBD1 (5 bases). The CDR3 length is 18 residues. V dropped 2 bases and J dropped 4 bases, with 18 bases sitting between them. Germline CDR1 WSHSY, CDR2 SAAADI. The CDR3 loop reads CASSEGAENSLGANVLTF. In DNA, the CDR3 is TGCGCCAGCAGTGAGGGGGCAGAGAATAGCCTGGGGGCCAACGTCCTGACTTTC.

Worth noting for this clone: Other DNA sequences in the same sample also yield this CDR3. The CDR3 sequence is CASSRGGDQPQHF. CDR3 bases: TGTGCCAGCTCACGAGGGGGGGATCAGCCCCAGCATTTT. The rearrangement uses TRBV18 and TRBJ1-5; a weak D match, TRBD1 (6 bases). The germline V gene has CDR1 KGHSH and CDR2 LQKENI. The CDR3 length is 13 residues. Trimming cost V 4 bases and J 5 bases, with 9 bases left between them.

This clone was recorded once. The chain links TRBV27 to TRBJ1-1; 7 nucleotides line up with TRBD1. Germline CDR1 and CDR2: MNHEY and SMNVEV (reference sequence). The CDR3 has 14 amino acids. Trimming took 9 bases from V and 4 from J; bases not matched to a gene: 11. The CDR3 reads CASSKGAGSTEAFF. As DNA, the CDR3 is TGTGCCAGTTCAAAGGGGGCAGGCTCCACTGAAGCTTTCTTT.

Note on this clone: The sample has other DNA sequences that encode this CDR3 too. CDR3 nucleotide sequence: TGTGCCAGCAGCCCGAATTTTGAGCAGTACTTC. This translates into CASSPNFEQYF. The chain carries TRBV7-9 and TRBJ2-7; D is unresolved. Germline-derived CDR1 and CDR2 are SEHNR and FQNEAQ (reference sequence). Trimming cost V 5 bases and J 7 bases, with 9 bases left between them. CDR3 length equals 11 residues.

The rearrangement joins TRBV11-1 to TRBJ2-1; D unclear. Germline CDR1 and CDR2: SGHAT and FQDESV (reference sequence). The CDR3 is 14 amino acids. Trimming pared 5 bases from V and 8 bases from J, leaving 16 bases between. The CDR3 DNA reads TGTGCCAGCAGCCCACGGGTCCGCAGCGATGAGCAGTTCTTC. Its translation is CASSPRVRSDEQFF.

The chain has TRBV19 and TRBJ1-3, with unresolved D. This CDR3 region has 14 residues. The V gene's germline CDR1 is LNHDA and CDR2 SQIVND (reference sequence). V was shortened by 2 bases and J by 9 bases, with 14 bases between the two germline ends. CDR3 loop: CASSILGFEGTIYF. CDR3 DNA sequence: TGTGCCAGTAGTATATTGGGCTTCGAGGGCACCATATATTTT.

To note about this clone: It may be a read error: a sequence one base away is much more abundant. The chain employs TRBV30 and TRBJ1-5, with D perhaps TRBD1 (5 bases). The germline gives CDR1 GTSNPN, CDR2 SVGIG (reference sequence). The length of the CDR3 is 15 residues. CDR3 region: CARSLTGPSNQPQHF. CDR3 nucleotides: TGTGCCCGGAGTCTGACGGGGCCTAGCAATCAGCCCCAGCATTTT. Full variable domain (remainder filled in from reference TRBV30 and TRBJ1-5): SQTIHQWPATLVQPVGSPLSLECTVEGTSNPNLYWYRQAAGRGLQLLFYSVGIGQISSEVPQNLSASRPQDRQFILSSKKLLLSDSGFYLCARSLTGPSNQPQHFGDGTRLSIL.

The chain joins TRBV4-3 to TRBJ2-1, with a weak D call TRBD1 (6 bases). This CDR3 comprises 16 residues. CDR1 and CDR2 from the germline V gene are LGHNA and YSLEER. V dropped 0 bases and J dropped 4 bases, with 13 bases sitting between them. The CDR3 bases are TGCGCCAGCAGCCAAGAAAGGGACACCGGTTACAATGAGCAGTTCTTC. It codes for CASSQERDTGYNEQFF.

The V gene is TRBV5-1, the J gene TRBJ1-4; TRBD1 might be the D (6 bases). V was trimmed by 4 bases and J by 8 bases, leaving 18 bases between them. Germline CDR1 SGHRS, CDR2 YFSETQ. The CDR3 consists of 15 residues. Here the CDR3 DNA reads TGCGCCAGCAGCAAAACACAGGGAACGGCCGAAAAACTGTTTTTT. Protein sequence: CASSKTQGTAEKLFF.

As for this clone: A read error may be the cause here, since a much bigger clone is one base away. In the same sample, other DNA sequences code for this CDR3. The chain links TRBV30 to TRBJ2-7, with 11 nucleotides matching TRBD2. The CDR3 has 16 amino acids. Germline lookup yields CDR1 GTSNPN and CDR2 SVGIG (reference sequence). V lost 2 bases, J lost 5 bases, and 11 bases stayed unmatched. CDR3: CAWSLLAGGPSNEQYF. CDR3 DNA: TGTGCCTGGAGTCTTTTAGCGGGAGGGCCATCCAACGAGCAGTACTTC. Supplemented by reference TRBV30 and TRBJ2-7, the full variable domain reads SQTIHQWPATLVQPVGSPLSLECTVEGTSNPNLYWYRQAAGRGLQLLFYSVGIGQISSEVPQNLSASRPQDRQFILSSKKLLLSDSGFYLCAWSLLAGGPSNEQYFGPGTRLTVT.

This clone is a singleton in its sample. This sequence joins TRBV7-2 and TRBJ1-6, with 8 bases lining up with TRBD1. With V trimmed by 3 bases and J by 14 bases, 3 bases remained unmatched. CDR3 length: 12 amino acids. The germline gives CDR1 SGHTA, CDR2 FQGNSA. CDR3 DNA sequence: TGTGCCAGCAGCTTCCAACAGGGGGCCCTCCACTTT. Its translation: CASSFQQGALHF.